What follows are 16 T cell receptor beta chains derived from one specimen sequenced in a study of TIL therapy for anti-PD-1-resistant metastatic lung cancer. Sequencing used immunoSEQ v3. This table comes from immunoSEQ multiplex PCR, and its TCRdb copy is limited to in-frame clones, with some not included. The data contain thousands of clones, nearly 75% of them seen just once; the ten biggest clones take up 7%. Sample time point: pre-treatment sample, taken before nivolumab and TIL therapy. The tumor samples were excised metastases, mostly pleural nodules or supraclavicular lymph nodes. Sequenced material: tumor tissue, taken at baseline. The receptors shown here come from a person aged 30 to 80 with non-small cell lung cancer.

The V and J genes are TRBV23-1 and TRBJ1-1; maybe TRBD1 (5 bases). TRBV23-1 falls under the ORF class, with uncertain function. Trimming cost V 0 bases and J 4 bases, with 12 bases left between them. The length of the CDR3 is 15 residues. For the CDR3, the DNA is TGCGCCAGCAGTCAATCGGGGGGTTTGACCACTGAAGCTTTCTTT. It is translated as CASSQSGGLTTEAFF.

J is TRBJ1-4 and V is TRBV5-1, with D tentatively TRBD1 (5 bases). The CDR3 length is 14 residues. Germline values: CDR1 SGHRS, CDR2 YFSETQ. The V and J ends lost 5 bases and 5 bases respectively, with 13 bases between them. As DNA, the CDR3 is TGCGCCAGCAGTATGGGACCTTACAATGAAAAACTGTTTTTT. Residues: CASSMGPYNEKLFF.

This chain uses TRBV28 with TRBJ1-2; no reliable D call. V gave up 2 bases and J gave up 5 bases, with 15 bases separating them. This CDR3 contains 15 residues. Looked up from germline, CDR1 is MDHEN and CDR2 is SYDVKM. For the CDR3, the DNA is TGTGCCAGCAGTTTACGTGTATCGGGTTCATATGGCTACACCTTC. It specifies CASSLRVSGSYGYTF.

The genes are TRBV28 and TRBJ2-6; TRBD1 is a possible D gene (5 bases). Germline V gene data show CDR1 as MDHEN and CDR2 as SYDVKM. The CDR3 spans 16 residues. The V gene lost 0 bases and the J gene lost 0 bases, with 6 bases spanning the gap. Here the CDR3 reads CASSLWTDSGANVLTF. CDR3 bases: TGTGCCAGCAGTTTATGGACAGACTCTGGGGCCAACGTCCTGACTTTC.

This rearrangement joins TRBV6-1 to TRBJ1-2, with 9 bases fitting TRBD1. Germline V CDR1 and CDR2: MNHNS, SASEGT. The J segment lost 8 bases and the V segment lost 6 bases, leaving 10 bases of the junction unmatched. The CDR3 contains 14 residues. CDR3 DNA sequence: TGTGCCAGCAGCCCCACACAGGGGGCGCAGGGCTACACCTTC. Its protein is CASSPTQGAQGYTF.

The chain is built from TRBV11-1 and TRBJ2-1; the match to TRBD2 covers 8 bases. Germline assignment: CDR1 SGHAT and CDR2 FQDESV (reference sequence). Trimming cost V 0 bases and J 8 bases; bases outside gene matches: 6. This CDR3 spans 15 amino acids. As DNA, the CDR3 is TGTGCCAGCAGCTTAGCGGGAGCGGGGGCGTATGAGCAGTTCTTC. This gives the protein CASSLAGAGAYEQFF.

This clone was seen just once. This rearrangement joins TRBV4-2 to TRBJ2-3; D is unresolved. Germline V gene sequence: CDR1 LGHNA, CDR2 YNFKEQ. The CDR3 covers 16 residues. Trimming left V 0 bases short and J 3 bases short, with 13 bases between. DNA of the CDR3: TGTGCCAGCAGCCAAGATTCCCGCGAGAGAACAGATACGCAGTATTTT. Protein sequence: CASSQDSRERTDTQYF.

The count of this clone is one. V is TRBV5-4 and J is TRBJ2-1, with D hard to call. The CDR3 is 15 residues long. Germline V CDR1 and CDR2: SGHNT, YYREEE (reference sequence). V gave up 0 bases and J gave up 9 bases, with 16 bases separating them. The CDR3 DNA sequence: TGTGCCAGCAGCTTGGCAGGTAGAGAAACGGGTGAGCAGTTCTTC. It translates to CASSLAGRETGEQFF.

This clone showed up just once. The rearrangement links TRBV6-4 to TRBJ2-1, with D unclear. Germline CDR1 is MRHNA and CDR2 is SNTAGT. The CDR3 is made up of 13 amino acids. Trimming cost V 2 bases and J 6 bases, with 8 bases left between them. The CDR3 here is CASSDGQFNEQFF. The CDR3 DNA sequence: TGTGCCAGCAGTGACGGCCAGTTCAATGAGCAGTTCTTC.

The CDR3, as DNA: TGTGCCAGCAGCTTAACCAGGACCGACTATGGCTACACCTTC. Residues: CASSLTRTDYGYTF. V and J are TRBV7-3 and TRBJ1-2; D unresolved. CDR3 length: 14 amino acids. CDR1 is SGHTA and CDR2 is FQGTGA in the germline V gene. V was cut by 0 bases and J by 3 bases, with 8 bases left in between. The full variable domain, with the rest looked up from reference TRBV7-3 and TRBJ1-2, is GAGVSQTPSNKVTEKGKYVELRCDPISGHTALYWYRQSLGQGPEFLIYFQGTGAADDSGLPNDRFFAVRPEGSVSTLKIQRTERGDSAVYLCASSLTRTDYGYTFGSGTRLTVV.

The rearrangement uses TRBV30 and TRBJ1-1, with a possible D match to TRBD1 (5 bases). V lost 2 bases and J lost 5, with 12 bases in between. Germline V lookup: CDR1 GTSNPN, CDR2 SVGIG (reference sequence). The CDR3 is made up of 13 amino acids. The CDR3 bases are TGTGCCTGGAGTTGGGGGGGAGAAACTGAAGCTTTCTTT. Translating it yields CAWSWGGETEAFF.

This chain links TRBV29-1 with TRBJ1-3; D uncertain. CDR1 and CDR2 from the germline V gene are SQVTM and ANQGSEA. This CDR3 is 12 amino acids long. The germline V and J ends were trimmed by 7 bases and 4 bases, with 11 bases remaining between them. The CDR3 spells CSGSSSGNTIYF. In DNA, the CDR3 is TGCAGCGGTAGTTCATCCGGAAACACCATATATTTT.

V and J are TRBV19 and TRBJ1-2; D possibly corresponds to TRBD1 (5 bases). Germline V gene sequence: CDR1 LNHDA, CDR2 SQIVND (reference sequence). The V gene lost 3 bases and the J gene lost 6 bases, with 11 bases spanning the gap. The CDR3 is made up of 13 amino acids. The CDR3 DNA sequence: TGTGCCAGTAGTATGGGGCAGGTGGATGGCTACACCTTC. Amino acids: CASSMGQVDGYTF.

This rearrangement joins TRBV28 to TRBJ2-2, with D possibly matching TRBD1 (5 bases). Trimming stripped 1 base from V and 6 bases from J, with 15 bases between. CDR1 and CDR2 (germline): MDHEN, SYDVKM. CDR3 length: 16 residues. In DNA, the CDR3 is TGTGCCAGCAGTTTATCCCTGGTCAGGGTGGCCGGGGAGCTGTTTTTT. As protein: CASSLSLVRVAGELFF.

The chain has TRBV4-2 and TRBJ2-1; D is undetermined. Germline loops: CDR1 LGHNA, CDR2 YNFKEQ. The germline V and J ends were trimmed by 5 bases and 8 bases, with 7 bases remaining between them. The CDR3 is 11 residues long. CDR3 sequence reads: CASSSSHEQFF. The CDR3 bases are TGTGCCAGCAGCAGTTCCCATGAGCAGTTCTTC.

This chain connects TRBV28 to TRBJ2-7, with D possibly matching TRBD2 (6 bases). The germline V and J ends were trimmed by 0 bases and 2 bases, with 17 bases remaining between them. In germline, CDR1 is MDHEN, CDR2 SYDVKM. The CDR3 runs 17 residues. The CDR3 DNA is TGTGCCAGCAGTTTATGGGAGGGTCTAGTATTGCCCTACGAGCAGTACTTC. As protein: CASSLWEGLVLPYEQYF.